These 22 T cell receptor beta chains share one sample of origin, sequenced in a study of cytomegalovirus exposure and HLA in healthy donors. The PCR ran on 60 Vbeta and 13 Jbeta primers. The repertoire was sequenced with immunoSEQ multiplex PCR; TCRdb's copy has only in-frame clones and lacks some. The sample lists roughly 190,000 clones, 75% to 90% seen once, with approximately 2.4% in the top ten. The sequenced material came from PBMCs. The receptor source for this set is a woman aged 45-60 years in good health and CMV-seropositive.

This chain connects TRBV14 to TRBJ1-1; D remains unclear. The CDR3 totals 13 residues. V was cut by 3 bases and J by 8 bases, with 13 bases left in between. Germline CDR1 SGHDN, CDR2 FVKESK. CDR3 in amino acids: CASSQVGGLEAFF. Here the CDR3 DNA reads TGTGCCAGCAGCCAGGTTGGAGGGCTAGAAGCTTTCTTT.

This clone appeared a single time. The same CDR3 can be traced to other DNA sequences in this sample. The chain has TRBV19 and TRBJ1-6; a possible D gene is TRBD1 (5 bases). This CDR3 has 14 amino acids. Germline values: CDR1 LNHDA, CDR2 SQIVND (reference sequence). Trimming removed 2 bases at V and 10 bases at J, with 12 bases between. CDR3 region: CASSISQGKSPLHF. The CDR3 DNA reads TGTGCCAGTAGTATAAGCCAGGGAAAATCACCCCTCCACTTT.

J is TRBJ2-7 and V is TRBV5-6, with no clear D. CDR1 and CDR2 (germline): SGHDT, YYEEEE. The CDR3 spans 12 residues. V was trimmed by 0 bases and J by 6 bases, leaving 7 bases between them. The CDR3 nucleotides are TGTGCCAGCAGCTTGGAGACACGCGAGCAGTACTTC. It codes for CASSLETREQYF.

The CDR3 sequence is CASSQVWRGGIETQYF. CDR3 DNA sequence: TGCGCCAGCAGCCAAGTCTGGCGGGGGGGCATTGAGACCCAGTACTTC. The rearrangement joins TRBV4-1 to TRBJ2-5; 9 nucleotides align to TRBD2. Germline CDR1 is MGHRA and CDR2 is YSYEKL. The V and J ends lost 1 base and 5 bases, in that order; junction bases with no gene match: 8. The CDR3 sequence is 16 residues long.

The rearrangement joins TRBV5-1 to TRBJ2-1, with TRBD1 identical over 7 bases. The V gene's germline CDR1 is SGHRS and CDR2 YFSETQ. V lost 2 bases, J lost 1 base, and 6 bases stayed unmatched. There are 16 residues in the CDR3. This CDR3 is CASSFTGATSYNEQFF. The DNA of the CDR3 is TGCGCCAGCAGCTTTACAGGGGCTACGTCCTACAATGAGCAGTTCTTC. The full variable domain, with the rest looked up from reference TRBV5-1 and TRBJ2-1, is KAGVTQTPRYLIKTRGQQVTLSCSPISGHRSVSWYQQTPGQGLQFLFEYFSETQRNKGNFPGRFSGRQFSNSRSEMNVSTLELGDSALYLCASSFTGATSYNEQFFGPGTRLTVL.

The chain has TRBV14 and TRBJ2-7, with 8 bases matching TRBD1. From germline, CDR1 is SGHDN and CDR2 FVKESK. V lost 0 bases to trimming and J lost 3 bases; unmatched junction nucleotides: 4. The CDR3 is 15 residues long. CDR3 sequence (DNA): TGTGCCAGCAGCCAAGAGTCCAGGGGGCTCTACGAGCAGTACTTC. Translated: CASSQESRGLYEQYF.

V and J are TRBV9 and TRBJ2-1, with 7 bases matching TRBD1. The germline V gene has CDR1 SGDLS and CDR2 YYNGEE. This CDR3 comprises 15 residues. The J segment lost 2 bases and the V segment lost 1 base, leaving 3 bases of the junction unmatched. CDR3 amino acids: CASSVSGTAYNEQFF. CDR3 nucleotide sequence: TGTGCCAGCAGCGTATCCGGGACAGCCTACAATGAGCAGTTCTTC. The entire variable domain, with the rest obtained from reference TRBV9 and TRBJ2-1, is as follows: DSGVTQTPKHLITATGQRVTLRCSPRSGDLSVYWYQQSLDQGLQFLIQYYNGEERAKGNILERFSAQQFPDLHSELNLSSLELGDSALYFCASSVSGTAYNEQFFGPGTRLTVL.

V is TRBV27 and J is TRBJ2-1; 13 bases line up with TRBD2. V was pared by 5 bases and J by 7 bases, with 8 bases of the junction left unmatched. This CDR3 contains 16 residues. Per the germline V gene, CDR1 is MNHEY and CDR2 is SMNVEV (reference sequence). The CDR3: CASSTRLAGGKNEQFF. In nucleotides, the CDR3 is TGTGCCAGCAGTACTAGACTAGCGGGGGGAAAAAATGAGCAGTTCTTC.

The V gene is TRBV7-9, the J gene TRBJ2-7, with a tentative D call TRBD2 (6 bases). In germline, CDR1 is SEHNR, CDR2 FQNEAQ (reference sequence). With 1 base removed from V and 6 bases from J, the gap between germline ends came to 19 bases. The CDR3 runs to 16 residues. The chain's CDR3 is CASSLGYQGTGGEQYF. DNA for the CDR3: TGTGCCAGCAGCTTAGGGTACCAGGGAACCGGGGGCGAGCAGTACTTC.

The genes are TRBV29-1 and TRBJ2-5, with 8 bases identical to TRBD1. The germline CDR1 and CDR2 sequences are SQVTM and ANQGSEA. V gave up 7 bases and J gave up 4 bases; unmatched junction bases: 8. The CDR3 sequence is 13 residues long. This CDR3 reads CSAQGASGETQYF. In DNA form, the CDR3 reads TGCAGCGCTCAGGGGGCGTCAGGAGAGACCCAGTACTTC.

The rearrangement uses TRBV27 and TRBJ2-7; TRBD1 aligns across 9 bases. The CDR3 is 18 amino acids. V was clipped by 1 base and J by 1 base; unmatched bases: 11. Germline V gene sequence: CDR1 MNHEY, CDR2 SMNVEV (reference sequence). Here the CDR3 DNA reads TGTGCCAGCAGTTTATACCGGTCTACTGGGACAGGGTCCTACGAGCAGTACTTC. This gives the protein CASSLYRSTGTGSYEQYF.

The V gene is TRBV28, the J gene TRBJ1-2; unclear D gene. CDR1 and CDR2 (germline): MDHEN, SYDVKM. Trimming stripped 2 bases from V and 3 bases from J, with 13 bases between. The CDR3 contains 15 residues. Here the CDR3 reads CASSLPTTGDYGYTF. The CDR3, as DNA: TGTGCCAGCAGTTTACCGACGACCGGGGACTATGGCTACACCTTC.

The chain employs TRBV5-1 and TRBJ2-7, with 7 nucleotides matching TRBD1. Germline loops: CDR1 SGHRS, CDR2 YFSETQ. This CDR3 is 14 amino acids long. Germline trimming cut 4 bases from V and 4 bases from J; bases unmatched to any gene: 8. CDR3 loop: CASSPGTASYEQYF. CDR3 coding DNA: TGCGCCAGCAGCCCCGGGACAGCTAGTTACGAGCAGTACTTC.

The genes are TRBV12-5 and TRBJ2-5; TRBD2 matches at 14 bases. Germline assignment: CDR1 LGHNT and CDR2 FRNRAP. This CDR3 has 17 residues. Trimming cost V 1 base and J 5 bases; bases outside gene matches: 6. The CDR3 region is CASGLGGTSGGEETQYF. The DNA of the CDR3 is TGTGCTAGTGGTTTGGGTGGGACTAGCGGGGGTGAGGAGACCCAGTACTTC.

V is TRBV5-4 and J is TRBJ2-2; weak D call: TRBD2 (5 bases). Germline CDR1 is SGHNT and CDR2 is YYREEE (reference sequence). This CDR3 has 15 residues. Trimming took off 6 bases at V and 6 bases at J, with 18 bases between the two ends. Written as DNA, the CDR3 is TGTGCCAGCACCAGAGCGGACGCACTGGCCGGGGAGCTGTTTTTT. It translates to CASTRADALAGELFF.

The CDR3 is CASSINGRFFCGYTF. The CDR3 DNA reads TGTGCCAGCAGCATAAACGGTCGGTTTTTTTGCGGCTACACCTTC. This rearrangement joins TRBV21-1 to TRBJ1-2. TRBV21-1 is a recognized pseudogene. The CDR3 loop spans 15 amino acids.

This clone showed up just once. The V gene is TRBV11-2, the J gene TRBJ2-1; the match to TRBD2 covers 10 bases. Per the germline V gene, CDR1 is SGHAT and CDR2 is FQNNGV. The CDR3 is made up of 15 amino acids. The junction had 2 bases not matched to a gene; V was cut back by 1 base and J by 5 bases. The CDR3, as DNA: TGTGCCAGCAGCTTAGTAGCGGGGGGTAACAATGAGCAGTTCTTC. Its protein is CASSLVAGGNNEQFF. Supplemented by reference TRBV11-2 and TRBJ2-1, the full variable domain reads EAGVAQSPRYKIIEKRQSVAFWCNPISGHATLYWYQQILGQGPKLLIQFQNNGVVDDSQLPKDRFSAERLKGVDSTLKIQPAKLEDSAVYLCASSLVAGGNNEQFFGPGTRLTVL.

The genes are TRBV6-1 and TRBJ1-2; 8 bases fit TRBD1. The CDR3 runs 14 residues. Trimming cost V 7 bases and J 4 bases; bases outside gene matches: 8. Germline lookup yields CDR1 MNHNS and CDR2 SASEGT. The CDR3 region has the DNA TGTGCCAGCACCGAGGACAGGGACGGCTATGGCTACACCTTC. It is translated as CASTEDRDGYGYTF.

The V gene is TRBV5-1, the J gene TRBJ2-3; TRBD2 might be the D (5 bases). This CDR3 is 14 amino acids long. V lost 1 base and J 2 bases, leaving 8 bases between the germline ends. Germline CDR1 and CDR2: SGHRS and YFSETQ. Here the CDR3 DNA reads TGCGCCAGCAGCTTGTCGGGGTACACAGATACGCAGTATTTT. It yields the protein CASSLSGYTDTQYF.

The CDR3 DNA reads as TGTGCCAGCAGCTTGGGGGACAGGATCGAAAAACTGTTTTTT. Its translation is CASSLGDRIEKLFF. The chain carries TRBV5-6 and TRBJ1-4; TRBD1 agrees at 8 bases. Per the germline V gene, CDR1 is SGHDT and CDR2 is YYEEEE. The CDR3 runs to 14 residues. V was pared by 0 bases and J by 8 bases, with 3 bases of the junction left unmatched.

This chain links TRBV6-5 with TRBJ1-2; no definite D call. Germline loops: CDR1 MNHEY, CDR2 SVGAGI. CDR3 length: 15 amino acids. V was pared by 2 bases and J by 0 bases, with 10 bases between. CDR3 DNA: TGTGCCAGCAGTTACCAGTCAGGATCTAACTATGGCTACACCTTC. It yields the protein CASSYQSGSNYGYTF.

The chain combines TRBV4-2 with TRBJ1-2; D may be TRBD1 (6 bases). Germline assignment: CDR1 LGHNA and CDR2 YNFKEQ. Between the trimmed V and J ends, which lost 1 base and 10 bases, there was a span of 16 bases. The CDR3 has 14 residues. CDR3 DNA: TGTGCCAGCAGCCAAGCCGACAGGCCCTCCACCTACACCTTC. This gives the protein CASSQADRPSTYTF.